The clone carrying this T cell receptor beta chain has only one observation. This sample is drawn from a study of blood T cell repertoires in COVID-19. Study-level information: Samples of COVID-19 (acute and convalescent) were obtained from the United States, Italy and Spain. The analysed material was cDNA or gDNA that came from T cells, B-cell-depleted T cells, or PBMCs.

As originally analysed: Estimation of nucleated cell counts relied on the amplification of reference gene primers. Using immunoSEQ multiplex PCR, the repertoire was profiled, and TCRdb retains in-frame clones only, with some absent. V and J calls and clone size come straight from that table; D and trimming were deduced from the DNA. The table includes approximately 210,000 clones, 70% to 90% detected once. The trim removed 6 bases at V and 8 bases at J, leaving 4 bases unmatched. Germline V CDR1 and CDR2: MDHEN, SYDVKM. This CDR3 is 13 amino acids long. This receptor was identified in a woman in her seventies with active or convalescent COVID-19. V and J are TRBV28 and TRBJ2-1, with 10 nucleotides matching TRBD2. Sample: peripheral blood. In nucleotides, the CDR3 is TGTGCCAGCAGCCATGGACTAGCGGATGAGCAGTTCTTC. Its protein is CASSHGLADEQFF.